Below are 5 T cell receptor beta chains sequenced from a single sample in a study of OX40 agonist ivuxolimab in advanced cancers. TCRdb's table, derived via immunoSEQ multiplex PCR, lists solely in-frame clones and lacks some. Among 85,000 to 100,000 clones, 70% to 90% were seen once, and the ten largest hold 0.7% to 0.9%. This specimen was CD4+ or CD8+ T cells sorted from blood, taken in a trial of the OX40 agonist ivuxolimab. These receptor sequences come from an adult with an advanced solid tumor such as melanoma, head and neck, liver or kidney cancer.

There are a few counts of this clone. The V call is TRBV19, the J call TRBJ1-1; TRBD1 aligns across 12 bases. CDR1 LNHDA and CDR2 SQIVND come from the germline V gene (reference sequence). V shed 5 bases, J shed 6 bases, and the junction held 7 bases outside the gene matches. CDR3 length: 15 amino acids. This CDR3 reads CASSVGQGAMAEAFF. In DNA, the CDR3 is TGTGCCAGTAGTGTGGGACAGGGGGCGATGGCTGAAGCTTTCTTT. Full variable domain (outside the CDR3, taken from reference TRBV19 and TRBJ1-1): DGGITQSPKYLFRKEGQNVTLSCEQNLNHDAMYWYRQDPGQGLRLIYYSQIVNDFQKGDIAEGYSVSREKKESFPLTVTSAQKNPTAFYLCASSVGQGAMAEAFFGQGTRLTVV.

This clone was recorded once. One end of the junction is discordant with germline, which a read error may explain. The chain carries TRBV2 and TRBJ2-7, with TRBD1 matching 7 bases. Looked up from germline, CDR1 is SNHLY and CDR2 is FYNNEI. The CDR3 totals 13 residues. CDR3 loop: CASREGGADEQYF. The CDR3 nucleotides read TGTGCCAGCAGGGAAGGGGGCGCAGACGAGCAGTACTTC. Full variable domain (outside the CDR3, taken from reference TRBV2 and TRBJ2-7): EPEVTQTPSHQVTQMGQEVILRCVPISNHLYFYWYRQILGQKVEFLVSFYNNEISEKSEIFDDQFSVERPDGSNFTLKIRSTKLEDSAMYFCASREGGADEQYFGPGTRLTVT.

The chain is built from TRBV19 and TRBJ2-4, with D perhaps TRBD1 or TRBD2 (6 bases each). The CDR3 has 15 residues. CDR1 is LNHDA, CDR2 SQIVND, per germline (reference sequence). The V and J ends lost 5 bases and 7 bases respectively, with 18 bases between them. The CDR3 DNA reads TGTGCCAGTAGTGTTAGGGGGGTCGACAAGAACATTCAGTACTTC. Translating it yields CASSVRGVDKNIQYF.

This clone was seen a single time. The V gene is TRBV5-1, the J gene TRBJ1-2; D call uncertain. The CDR3 is 13 residues long. Germline V lookup: CDR1 SGHRS, CDR2 YFSETQ. Deletions cut 4 bases from V and 7 bases from J, with 14 bases between. CDR3 sequence (DNA): TGCGCCAGCAGCCCTTTAAGCTTGGGTGGCTACACCTTC. Its protein product is CASSPLSLGGYTF.

The chain recombines TRBV7-3 with TRBJ1-1; D is ambiguous. The ends were cut back, 4 bases at V and 7 bases at J, with 10 bases in the middle. The CDR3 loop spans 12 amino acids. Germline assignment: CDR1 SGHTA and CDR2 FQGTGA. The CDR3 nucleotides read TGTGCCAGCAGCTCGATGGGCCATGAAGCTTTCTTT. Protein sequence: CASSSMGHEAFF.